This is a list of T cell receptor beta chains from one sample in a study of T cell responses to AZD1222 COVID-19 vaccine. Assay used: immunoSEQ multiplex PCR; TCRdb lists only in-frame clones, some missing. This table has around 150,000 clones, roughly nine tenths appearing once. The sample here was peripheral blood, taken 28 days after the second AZD1222 dose. The source of these receptors is an adult who received the AZD1222 COVID-19 vaccine. CDR3s include the opening cysteine and the closing phenylalanine or tryptophan. The D gene is left open where the match is weak.

V,J,D,CDR3
TRBV5-5,TRBJ1-1,-,CASSLFGSTEAFF
TRBV4-3,TRBJ2-7,-,CASSPAFSQQGSEQYF
TRBV7-3,TRBJ2-7,-,CASSLAAPYEQYF
TRBV27,TRBJ1-2,-,CASSLSGGSYGYTF
TRBV27,TRBJ1-2,-,CASRLGGSNYGYTF
TRBV10-3,TRBJ1-2,TRBD1,CASRQGRVGYTF
TRBV27,TRBJ2-5,TRBD1,CASSGFPRTGMYQETQYF
TRBV27,TRBJ2-7,-,CASSLHDPGEQYF
TRBV2,TRBJ1-2,-,CASSDSTGAAYGYTF
TRBV19,TRBJ2-7,TRBD2,CASSLAGGIEQYF
TRBV21-1,TRBJ2-7,-,CASSARDKHYEQYF
TRBV29-1,TRBJ2-7,-,CSVGQDPYEEQYF
TRBV24-1,TRBJ1-3,-,CATSDFGGHSGNTIYF
TRBV25-1,TRBJ1-5,-,CASSPDSNQPQHF